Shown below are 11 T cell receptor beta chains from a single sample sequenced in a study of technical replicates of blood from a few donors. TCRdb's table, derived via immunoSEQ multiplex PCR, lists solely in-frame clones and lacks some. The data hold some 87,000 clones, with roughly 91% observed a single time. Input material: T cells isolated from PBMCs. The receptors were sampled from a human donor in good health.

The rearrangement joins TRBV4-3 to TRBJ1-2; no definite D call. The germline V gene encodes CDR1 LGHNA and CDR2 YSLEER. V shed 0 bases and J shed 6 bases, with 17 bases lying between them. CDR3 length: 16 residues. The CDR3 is CASSQDRSRTWNGYTF. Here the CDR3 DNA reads TGCGCCAGCAGCCAAGACCGGAGCCGGACTTGGAATGGCTACACCTTC.

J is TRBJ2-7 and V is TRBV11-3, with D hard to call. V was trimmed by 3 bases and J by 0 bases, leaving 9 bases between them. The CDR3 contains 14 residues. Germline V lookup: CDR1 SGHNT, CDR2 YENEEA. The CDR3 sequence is CASSFGENSYEQYF. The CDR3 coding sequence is TGTGCCAGCAGCTTTGGAGAAAACTCCTACGAGCAGTACTTC.

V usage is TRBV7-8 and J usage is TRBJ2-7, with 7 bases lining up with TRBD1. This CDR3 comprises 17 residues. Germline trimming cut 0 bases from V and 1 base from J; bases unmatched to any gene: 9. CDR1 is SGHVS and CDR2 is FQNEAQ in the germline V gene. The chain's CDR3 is CASSLAIWDRSSYEQYF. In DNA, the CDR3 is TGTGCCAGCAGCTTAGCGATATGGGACAGAAGTTCCTACGAGCAGTACTTC.

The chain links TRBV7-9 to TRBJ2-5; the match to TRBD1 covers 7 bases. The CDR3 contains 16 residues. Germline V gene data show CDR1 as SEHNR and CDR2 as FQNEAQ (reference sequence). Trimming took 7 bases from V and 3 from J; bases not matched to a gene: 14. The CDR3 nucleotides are TGTGCCAGCACCCACGGAACAGGGGATAAAAAAGAGACCCAGTACTTC. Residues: CASTHGTGDKKETQYF.

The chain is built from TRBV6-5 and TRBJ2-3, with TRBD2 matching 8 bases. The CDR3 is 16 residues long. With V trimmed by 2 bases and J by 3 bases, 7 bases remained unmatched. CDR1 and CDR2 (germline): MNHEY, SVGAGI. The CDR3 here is CASSYVAGGLTDTQYF. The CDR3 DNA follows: TGTGCCAGCAGTTACGTCGCGGGAGGTTTAACAGATACGCAGTATTTT.

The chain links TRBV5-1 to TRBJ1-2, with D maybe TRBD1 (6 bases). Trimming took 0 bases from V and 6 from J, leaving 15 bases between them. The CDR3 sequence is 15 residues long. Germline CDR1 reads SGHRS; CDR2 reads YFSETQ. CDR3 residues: CASSLEAGDGDGYTF. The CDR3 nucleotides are TGCGCCAGCAGCTTGGAGGCAGGGGACGGGGATGGCTACACCTTC.

The CDR3 spells CSVAGQGHYGYTF. DNA for the CDR3: TGCAGCGTCGCGGGACAGGGCCACTATGGCTACACCTTC. V gene TRBV29-1 combines with J gene TRBJ1-2, with 9 bases identical to TRBD1. Germline V lookup: CDR1 SQVTM, CDR2 ANQGSEA. This CDR3 spans 13 amino acids. V shed 6 bases and J 3 bases; nucleotides not matched to a gene: 5.

Written as DNA, the CDR3 is TGCGCCAGCAGCCACAGCGGACAGTTCAATCAGCCCCAGCATTTT. Amino acids: CASSHSGQFNQPQHF. V usage is TRBV4-1 and J usage is TRBJ1-5, with D maybe TRBD1 (6 bases). The CDR3 covers 15 residues. In germline, CDR1 is MGHRA, CDR2 YSYEKL. The V end lost 3 bases, the J end lost 3 bases, and 12 bases lay between the germline ends.

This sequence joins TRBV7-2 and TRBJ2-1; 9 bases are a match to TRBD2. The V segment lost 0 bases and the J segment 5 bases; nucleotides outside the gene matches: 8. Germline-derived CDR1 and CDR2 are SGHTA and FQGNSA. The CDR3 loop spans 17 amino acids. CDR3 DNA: TGTGCCAGCAGCTTAGCGCTGAGCGGGAGGAATAACAATGAGCAGTTCTTC. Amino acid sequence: CASSLALSGRNNNEQFF.

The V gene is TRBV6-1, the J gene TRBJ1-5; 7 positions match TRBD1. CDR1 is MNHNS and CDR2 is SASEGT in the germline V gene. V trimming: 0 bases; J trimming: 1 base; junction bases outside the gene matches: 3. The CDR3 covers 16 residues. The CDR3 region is CASSEAPGQSNQPQHF. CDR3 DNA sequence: TGTGCCAGCAGTGAAGCACCGGGACAGAGCAATCAGCCCCAGCATTTT.

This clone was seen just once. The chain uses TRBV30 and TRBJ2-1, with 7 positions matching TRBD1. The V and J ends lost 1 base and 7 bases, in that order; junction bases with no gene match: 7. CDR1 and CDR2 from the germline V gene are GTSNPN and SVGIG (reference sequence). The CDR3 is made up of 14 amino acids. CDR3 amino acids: CAWSGSLDRNEQFF. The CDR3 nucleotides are TGTGCCTGGAGTGGGTCTCTGGACAGGAATGAGCAGTTCTTC.